This passage covers 27 T cell receptor beta chains from one sample sequenced in a study of T-cell memory formation after mild COVID-19. TCRdb re-analysed the 5' RACE reads in MiXCR, keeping a single row per CDR3 protein. The sample carries about 260,000 distinct CDR3 sequences, roughly 8.2% recorded once. The sequencing input was PBMCs or a T cell subset sorted from them (not recorded which). The receptors shown here come from a man between 18 and 29 years old who had mild COVID-19 (a few samples of this study predate the infection). Cell type and time point are not known.

This clonotype came up a few times. The chain carries TRBV20-1 and TRBJ2-5; no definite D call. CDR3 length: 13 amino acids. Trimming pared 6 bases from V and 5 bases from J, leaving 16 bases between. Per germline, CDR1 DFQATT and CDR2 SNEGSKA (reference sequence). CDR3: CSAPRANRETQYF. In nucleotides, the CDR3 is TGCAGTGCCCCTAGGGCTAATCGGGAGACCCAGTACTTC.

This clonotype came up a few times. The V and J genes are TRBV5-1 and TRBJ2-7, with a possible D match to TRBD2 (6 bases). V was cut by 2 bases and J by 3 bases, with 30 bases left in between. Germline V gene sequence: CDR1 SGHRS, CDR2 YFSETQ. The CDR3 runs 20 residues. The CDR3 here is CASSFGVSADYIIGDYEQYF. As DNA, the CDR3 is TGCGCCAGCAGCTTTGGTGTATCGGCGGACTACATCATTGGGGACTACGAGCAGTACTTC.

A few counts support this clonotype. The chain couples TRBV5-1 to TRBJ2-7; D possibly matches TRBD1 or TRBD2 (6 bases each). Trimming pared 0 bases from V and 3 bases from J, leaving 16 bases between. The CDR3 runs to 16 residues. Germline V CDR1 and CDR2: SGHRS, YFSETQ. In DNA, the CDR3 is TGCGCCAGCAGCTTGGTTAGTGGAGGGGGGAGCTACGAGCAGTACTTC. It yields the protein CASSLVSGGGSYEQYF.

This clonotype turned up a few times. The chain combines TRBV6-2 or TRBV6-3 with TRBJ2-5; TRBD2 matches 12 bases. Looked up from germline, CDR1 is MNHEY and CDR2 is SVGEGT. The J segment lost 2 bases and the V segment lost 8 bases, leaving 18 bases of the junction unmatched. The CDR3 spans 19 residues. CDR3 DNA: TGTGCCAGCGACAGAGACCTTACCGGGACTAGCGGGTATCAAGAGACCCAGTACTTC. Translation: CASDRDLTGTSGYQETQYF.

V is TRBV5-1 and J is TRBJ2-3; 7 bases align to TRBD1. Germline assignment: CDR1 SGHRS and CDR2 YFSETQ. The CDR3 runs to 15 residues. V was pared by 0 bases and J by 4 bases, with 5 bases of the junction left unmatched. The CDR3 reads CASSLADRHADTQYF. The DNA of the CDR3 is TGCGCCAGCAGCTTGGCGGACAGGCACGCAGATACGCAGTATTTT.

DNA of the CDR3: TGTGCCAGCAGTTACACGCGGTATAGCAATCAGCCCCAGCATTTT. Its protein is CASSYTRYSNQPQHF. The chain joins TRBV6-5 to TRBJ1-5; no definite D call. The CDR3 length is 15 residues. CDR1 is MNHEY, CDR2 SVGAGI, per germline. Deletions cut 2 bases from V and 0 bases from J, with 8 bases between.

This clonotype has a count of ten or more. The rearrangement uses TRBV11-1 and TRBJ2-1; D is possibly TRBD1 or TRBD2 (6 bases each). The CDR3 length is 16 residues. The ends were cut back, 4 bases at V and 5 bases at J, with 18 bases in the middle. CDR1 and CDR2 from the germline V gene are SGHAT and FQDESV (reference sequence). The CDR3 DNA follows: TGTGCCAGCAGCTGGAAATCTAGGGGGGCCCACAATGAGCAGTTCTTC. This gives the protein CASSWKSRGAHNEQFF.

J is TRBJ2-4 and V is TRBV7-2, with D possibly matching TRBD1 (6 bases). V was cut by 1 base and J by 9 bases, with 7 bases left in between. Germline-derived CDR1 and CDR2 are SGHTA and FQGNSA. The length of the CDR3 is 12 residues. CDR3 nucleotides: TGTGCCAGCAGCTTAGGAGGGGGCATTCAGTACTTC. Protein sequence: CASSLGGGIQYF. Full variable domain (outside the CDR3, taken from reference TRBV7-2 and TRBJ2-4): GAGVSQSPSNKVTEKGKDVELRCDPISGHTALYWYRQSLGQGLEFLIYFQGNSAPDKSGLPSDRFSAERTGGSVSTLTIQRTQQEDSAVYLCASSLGGGIQYFGAGTRLSVL.

This clonotype was seen more than once but under ten times. CDR3 in DNA: TGTGCCAGCACCCCCTCTGCAGTCAGGAGGGACATTCAGTACTTC. This encodes CASTPSAVRRDIQYF. The J gene is TRBJ2-4, the V gene TRBV27; D is perhaps TRBD2 (6 bases). The CDR3 has 15 residues. Trimming pared 7 bases from V and 8 bases from J, leaving 21 bases between. CDR1 is MNHEY, CDR2 SMNVEV, per germline (reference sequence).

This clonotype was observed a handful of times. This chain connects TRBV5-5 to TRBJ2-4; possibly TRBD2 for D (6 bases). The CDR3 consists of 13 residues. CDR1 and CDR2 (germline): SGHKS, YYEKEE (reference sequence). Deletions cut 4 bases from V and 12 bases from J, with 17 bases between. The CDR3 here is CASSGRRELNQYF. Written as DNA, the CDR3 is TGTGCCAGCAGCGGACGCCGGGAGTTGAATCAGTACTTC.

This clonotype was found many times. The V call is TRBV7-2, the J call TRBJ1-4; 7 nucleotides agree with TRBD1. V shed 4 bases, J shed 7 bases, and the junction held 6 bases outside the gene matches. The CDR3 is 14 residues long. Germline V gene data show CDR1 as SGHTA and CDR2 as FQGNSA. In DNA form, the CDR3 reads TGTGCCAGCAGCTCCCAAGGGGGCGTTGAAAAACTGTTTTTT. Translated: CASSSQGGVEKLFF.

Ten or more counts support this clonotype. J is TRBJ2-7 and V is TRBV5-6, with D unclear. The CDR3 sequence is 11 residues long. V was pared by 4 bases and J by 6 bases, with 8 bases between. In germline, CDR1 is SGHDT, CDR2 YYEEEE. For the CDR3, the DNA is TGTGCCAGCAGCGAACACGGCGAGCAGTACTTC. It codes for CASSEHGEQYF.

V gene TRBV20-1 combines with J gene TRBJ2-7; TRBD2 agrees at 12 bases. CDR3 length: 15 amino acids. CDR1 and CDR2 from the germline V gene are DFQATT and SNEGSKA (reference sequence). Unmatched junction bases numbered 9, after V lost 6 bases and J lost 3 bases. As DNA, the CDR3 is TGCAGTGCCCACCTCCTAGCGGGGGGGCTCTACGAGCAGTACTTC. This sequence encodes CSAHLLAGGLYEQYF.

This clonotype was counted a few times. The chain combines TRBV10-3 with TRBJ2-3; TRBD2 is a possible D gene (5 bases). Germline V gene data show CDR1 as ENHRY and CDR2 as SYGVKD. Trimming removed 6 bases from V and 6 bases from J, with 13 bases in between. The CDR3 has 13 amino acids. CDR3 nucleotides: TGTGCCATCAGCACGGGGAGCTTTGATACGCAGTATTTT. Its protein product is CAISTGSFDTQYF.

There are many counts of this clonotype. V and J are TRBV4-1 and TRBJ1-5; D possibly corresponds to TRBD1 (6 bases). The germline gives CDR1 MGHRA, CDR2 YSYEKL. This CDR3 spans 21 amino acids. V gave up 3 bases and J gave up 5 bases, with 32 bases separating them. CDR3 loop: CASSHSPPREKGGGIYQPQHF. The CDR3, as DNA: TGCGCCAGCAGCCATTCCCCCCCTCGAGAGAAAGGGGGGGGGATCTATCAGCCCCAGCATTTT.

This clonotype was seen a handful of times. Germline and junction disagree at one end, which may indicate a read error. V is TRBV28 and J is TRBJ2-1, with D uncertain. CDR3 size: 12 residues. Germline assignment: CDR1 MDHEN and CDR2 SYDVKM. CDR3 residues: CASSQDYNGQFF. The DNA of the CDR3 is TGTGCCAGCAGCCAAGATTACAATGGGCAGTTCTTC. The whole variable domain, remainder taken from reference TRBV28 and TRBJ2-1, is DVKVTQSSRYLVKRTGEKVFLECVQDMDHENMFWYRQDPGLGLRLIYFSYDVKMKEKGDIPEGYSVSREKKERFSLILESASTNQTSMYLCASSQDYNGQFFGPGTRLTVL.

This clonotype was detected ten times or more. The J gene is TRBJ2-7, the V gene TRBV7-2; TRBD1 might be the D (5 bases). This CDR3 is 15 amino acids long. CDR1 and CDR2 from the germline V gene are SGHTA and FQGNSA. Trimming stripped 2 bases from V and 2 bases from J, with 13 bases between. CDR3 coding DNA: TGTGCCAGCAGCTTACTCGCAGGGTCAACCTACGAGCAGTACTTC. It specifies CASSLLAGSTYEQYF.

At least ten counts were recorded for this clonotype. V and J are TRBV20-1 and TRBJ2-7; a possible D gene is TRBD1 (6 bases). Germline V gene lookup returns CDR1 DFQATT and CDR2 SNEGSKA (reference sequence). Trimming left V 4 bases short and J 4 bases short, with 17 bases between. This CDR3 spans 14 amino acids. The CDR3 DNA follows: TGCAGTGCTAAACAGGGTTGGGCGCCATACGAGCAGTACTTC. This codes for CSAKQGWAPYEQYF.

The rearrangement links TRBV3-1 to TRBJ2-5; perhaps D is TRBD1 or TRBD2 (5 bases each). Trimming pared 4 bases from V and 4 bases from J, leaving 13 bases between. Germline lookup yields CDR1 LGHDT and CDR2 YNNKEL (reference sequence). The CDR3 sequence is 14 residues long. The CDR3 loop is CASSLNEGSETQYF. The CDR3 coding sequence is TGTGCCAGCAGCCTCAACGAGGGGTCAGAGACCCAGTACTTC.

The V and J genes are TRBV24-1 and TRBJ2-5, with unresolved D. Trimming removed 7 bases from V and 0 bases from J, with 8 bases in between. Germline values: CDR1 KGHDR, CDR2 SFDVKD. The CDR3 consists of 13 residues. The CDR3 DNA is TGTGCCACCAGGGGAACGGACCAAGAGACCCAGTACTTC. It specifies CATRGTDQETQYF.

This clonotype was seen only a few times. The chain links TRBV9 to TRBJ2-2; tentatively, D is TRBD2 (6 bases). In germline, CDR1 is SGDLS, CDR2 YYNGEE. Trimming took off 1 base at V and 7 bases at J, with 11 bases between the two ends. The CDR3 runs 14 residues. The CDR3 protein is CASSVSGGVGELFF. DNA of the CDR3: TGTGCCAGCAGCGTATCAGGAGGGGTCGGGGAGCTGTTTTTT.

This clonotype was counted between two and nine times. This rearrangement joins TRBV29-1 to TRBJ1-1; D is unclear. Germline values: CDR1 SQVTM, CDR2 ANQGSEA. V dropped 6 bases and J dropped 0 bases, with 11 bases sitting between them. The CDR3 sequence is 13 residues long. CDR3 nucleotides: TGCAGCGTGAGGGAAATCATGAACACTGAAGCTTTCTTT. Translated: CSVREIMNTEAFF.

This clonotype has more than one count but fewer than ten. CDR3 sequence: CATNRDGNWEQYF. The CDR3 nucleotides read TGTGCCACTAACCGGGATGGGAACTGGGAGCAGTACTTC. This rearrangement joins TRBV12-3 or TRBV12-4 to TRBJ2-7, with D perhaps TRBD2 (5 bases). The CDR3 covers 13 residues. The V and J ends lost 10 bases and 7 bases respectively, with 20 bases between them.

This clonotype was counted ten times or more. The J gene is TRBJ2-5, the V gene TRBV12-3 or TRBV12-4; D remains ambiguous. Trimming took 6 bases from V and 4 from J, leaving 18 bases between them. The CDR3 is made up of 15 amino acids. The CDR3 protein is CASSPLIGFAETQYF. The CDR3 bases are TGTGCCAGCAGCCCCCTCATTGGTTTTGCAGAGACCCAGTACTTC.

V usage is TRBV24-1 and J usage is TRBJ2-5; D perhaps matches TRBD1 (6 bases). CDR1 and CDR2 from the germline V gene are KGHDR and SFDVKD. Trimming stripped 9 bases from V and 1 base from J, with 11 bases between. The CDR3 is 13 residues long. CDR3 sequence reads: CATRAGAQETQYF. The CDR3 nucleotides read TGTGCCACCCGGGCAGGGGCCCAAGAGACCCAGTACTTC.

In this sample, this clonotype turned up a few times. This chain uses TRBV7-2 with TRBJ1-2; D is ambiguous. This CDR3 region has 13 residues. In germline, CDR1 is SGHTA, CDR2 FQGNSA. Trimming took off 1 base at V and 3 bases at J, with 6 bases between the two ends. The CDR3 nucleotides are TGTGCCAGCAGCTTAGGCTGGGACTATGGCTACACCTTC. Translated, it gives CASSLGWDYGYTF.

The CDR3 here is CASSLTGAHNEQFF. In DNA, the CDR3 is TGTGCCAGCAGCCTTACGGGGGCCCACAATGAGCAGTTCTTC. V is TRBV11-3 and J is TRBJ2-1; D is perhaps TRBD1 or TRBD2 (6 bases each). The CDR3 has 14 amino acids. CDR1 is SGHNT, CDR2 YENEEA, per germline. The V end lost 5 bases, the J end lost 5 bases, and 13 bases lay between the germline ends.